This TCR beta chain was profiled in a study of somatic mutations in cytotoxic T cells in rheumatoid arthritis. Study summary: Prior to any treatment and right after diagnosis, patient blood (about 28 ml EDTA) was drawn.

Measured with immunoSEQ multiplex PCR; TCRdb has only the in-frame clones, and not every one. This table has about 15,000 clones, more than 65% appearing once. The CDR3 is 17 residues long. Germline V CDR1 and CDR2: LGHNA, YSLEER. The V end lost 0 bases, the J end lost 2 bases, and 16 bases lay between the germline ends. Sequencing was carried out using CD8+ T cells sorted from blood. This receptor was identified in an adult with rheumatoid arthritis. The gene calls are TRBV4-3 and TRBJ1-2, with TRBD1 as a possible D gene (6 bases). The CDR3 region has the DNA TGCGCCAGCAGCCAAGAGGCATGGGGGGCGCGGAACTATGGCTACACCTTC. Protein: CASSQEAWGARNYGYTF.